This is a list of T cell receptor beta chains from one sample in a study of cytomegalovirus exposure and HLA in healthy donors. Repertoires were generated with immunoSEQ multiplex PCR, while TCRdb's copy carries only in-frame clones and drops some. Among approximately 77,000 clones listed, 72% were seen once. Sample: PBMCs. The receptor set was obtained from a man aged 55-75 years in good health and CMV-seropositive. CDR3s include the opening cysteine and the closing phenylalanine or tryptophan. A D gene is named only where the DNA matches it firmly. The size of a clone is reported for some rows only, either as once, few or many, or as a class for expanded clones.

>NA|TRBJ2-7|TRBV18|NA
TGTGCCAGCTCTCAGGGGACGGTCCCCTACGAGCAGTACTTC
CASSQGTVPYEQYF
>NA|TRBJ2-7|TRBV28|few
TGTGCCAGCAGTTTAAGGGGCTACTCCTACGAGCAGTACTTC
CASSLRGYSYEQYF
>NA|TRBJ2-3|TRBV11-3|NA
TGTGCCAGCAGCTCACAGGGGACTAGCACAGATACGCAGTATTTT
CASSSQGTSTDTQYF
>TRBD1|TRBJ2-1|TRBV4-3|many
TGCGCCAGCAGTCCGACGACCGGGACAGGGGACAATGAGCAGTTCTTC
CASSPTTGTGDNEQFF
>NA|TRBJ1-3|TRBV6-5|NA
TGTGCCAGCAGTAGGGTCACGGGGAACACCATATATTTT
CASSRVTGNTIYF
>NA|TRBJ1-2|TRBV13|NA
TGTGCCAGCAGTCGGCAGGGAGGGGACTATGGCTACACCTTC
CASSRQGGDYGYTF
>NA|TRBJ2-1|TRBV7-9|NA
TGTGCCAGCAGTCAACAGGACCCCTACAATGAGCAGTTCTTC
CASSQQDPYNEQFF
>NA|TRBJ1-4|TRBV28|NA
TGTGCCAGCAGTTCCCTGACAAGCCTAAATGAAAAACTGTTTTTT
CASSSLTSLNEKLFF
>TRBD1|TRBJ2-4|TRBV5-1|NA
TGCGCCAGCAGCCCCGGGACAGGGAACATTCAGTACTTC
CASSPGTGNIQYF
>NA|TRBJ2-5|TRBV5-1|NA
TGCGCCAGCTCACCTGGTGGACAGCCCCAAGAGACCCAGTACTTC
CASSPGGQPQETQYF
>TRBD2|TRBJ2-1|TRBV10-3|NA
TGTGCCATCAGTGAATCCAATAGCGGGGGTTACCCCAATGAGCAGTTCTTC
CAISESNSGGYPNEQFF
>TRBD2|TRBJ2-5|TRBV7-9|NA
TGTTCCAGCAGCTTAGCCCTTACTAGCGGGATCCAAGAGACCCAGTACTTC
CSSSLALTSGIQETQYF
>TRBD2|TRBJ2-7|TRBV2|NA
TGTGCCAGCAGTGTCGAGGGGACTAGCGGGTCCGAGCAGTACTTC
CASSVEGTSGSEQYF
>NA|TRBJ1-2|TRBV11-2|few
TGTGCCAGCAGCTTAGTAATCCAGGGCGGGGACTATGGCTACACCTTC
CASSLVIQGGDYGYTF
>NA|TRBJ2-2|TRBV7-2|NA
TGTGCCAGTAGCTGGACAAGCAACACCGGGGAGCTGTTTTTT
CASSWTSNTGELFF
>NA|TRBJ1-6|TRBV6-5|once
TGTGCCAGCAGCTCCGCGAGCTCCTATAATTCACCCCTCCACTTT
CASSSASSYNSPLHF
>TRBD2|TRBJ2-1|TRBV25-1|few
TGTGCCAGCCCCGGAGGGCTAGCGGGAGGGAATGAGCAGTTCTTC
CASPGGLAGGNEQFF
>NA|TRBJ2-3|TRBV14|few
TGTGCCAGCAGCCAGCGCAGGTCGCCAGGGTCAGATACGCAGTATTTT
CASSQRRSPGSDTQYF
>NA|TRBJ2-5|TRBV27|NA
TGTGCCAGCAGTCCCGTGGGCCTCACCCAAGAGACCCAGTACTTC
CASSPVGLTQETQYF
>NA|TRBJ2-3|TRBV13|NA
TGTGCCAGCAGCTCTCCGGACTTCACAGATACGCAGTATTTT
CASSSPDFTDTQYF
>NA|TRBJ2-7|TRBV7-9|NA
TGTGCCAGCAGCGTTCAGGGGACGCAGTACTTC
CASSVQGTQYF